This T cell receptor beta chain is from a study of PD-1 blockade in classical Hodgkin lymphoma. Brentuximab vedotin exposure varied, and every patient relapsed after autologous stem cell transplantation. Study-level findings and limits: Those achieving complete response showed baseline diversity like newly diagnosed patients.

By share, this clone counts as large. Its target is not known. At the DNA level, this CDR3 is encoded by other sequences in the same sample as well. The assay was immunoSEQ multiplex PCR, and TCRdb's table has in-frame clones only and misses some. Here the sample spans under 20,000 clones, 82% being singletons. The CDR3 contains 16 residues. The V gene lost 0 bases and the J gene lost 0 bases, with 9 bases spanning the gap. CDR1 and CDR2 (germline): WSHSY, SAAADI. The chain is built from TRBV10-2 and TRBJ1-5; D may be TRBD1 (5 bases). Sequenced material: peripheral blood mononuclear cells (PBMCs), taken before the second cycle of nivolumab. This clonotype was sampled from a human donor with classical Hodgkin lymphoma. In DNA, the CDR3 is TGCGCCAGCAGTGAGTCGCCAGGGAATAGCAATCAGCCCCAGCATTTT. Residues: CASSESPGNSNQPQHF.